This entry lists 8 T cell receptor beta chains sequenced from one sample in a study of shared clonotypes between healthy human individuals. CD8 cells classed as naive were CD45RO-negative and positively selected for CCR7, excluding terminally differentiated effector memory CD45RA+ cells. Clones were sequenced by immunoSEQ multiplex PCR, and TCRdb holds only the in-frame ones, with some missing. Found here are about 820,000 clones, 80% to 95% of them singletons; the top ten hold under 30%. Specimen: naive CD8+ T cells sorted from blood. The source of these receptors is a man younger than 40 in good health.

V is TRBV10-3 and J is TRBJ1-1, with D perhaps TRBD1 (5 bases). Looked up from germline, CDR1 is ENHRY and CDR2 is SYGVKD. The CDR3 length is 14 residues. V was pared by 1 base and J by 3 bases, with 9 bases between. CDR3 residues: CAISEWAGDTEAFF. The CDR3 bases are TGTGCCATCAGTGAGTGGGCGGGGGACACTGAAGCTTTCTTT.

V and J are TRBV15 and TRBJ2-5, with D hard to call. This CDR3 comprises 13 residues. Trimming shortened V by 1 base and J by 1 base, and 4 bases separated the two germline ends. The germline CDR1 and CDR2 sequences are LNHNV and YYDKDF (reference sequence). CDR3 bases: TGTGCCACCAGCAGAGTGGCCCAAGAGACCCAGTACTTC. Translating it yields CATSRVAQETQYF.

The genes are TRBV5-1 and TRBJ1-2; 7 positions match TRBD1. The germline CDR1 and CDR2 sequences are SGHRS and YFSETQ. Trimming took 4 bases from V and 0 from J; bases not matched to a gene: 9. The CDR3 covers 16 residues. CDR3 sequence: CASSRSRDSANYGYTF. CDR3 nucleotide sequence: TGCGCCAGCAGCCGTTCCCGGGACAGCGCTAACTATGGCTACACCTTC.

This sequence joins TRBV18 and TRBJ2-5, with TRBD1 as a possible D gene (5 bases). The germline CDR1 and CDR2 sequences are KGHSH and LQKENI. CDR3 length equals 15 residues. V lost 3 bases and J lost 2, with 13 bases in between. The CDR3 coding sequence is TGTGCCAGCTCACCGCGCAAGGGGCTACAAGAGACCCAGTACTTC. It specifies CASSPRKGLQETQYF.

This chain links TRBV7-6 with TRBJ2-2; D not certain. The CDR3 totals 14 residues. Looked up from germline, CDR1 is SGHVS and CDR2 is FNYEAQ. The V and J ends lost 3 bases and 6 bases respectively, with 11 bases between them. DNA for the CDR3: TGTGCCAGCAGCTTCCCACATACACCCGGGGAGCTGTTTTTT. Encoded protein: CASSFPHTPGELFF.

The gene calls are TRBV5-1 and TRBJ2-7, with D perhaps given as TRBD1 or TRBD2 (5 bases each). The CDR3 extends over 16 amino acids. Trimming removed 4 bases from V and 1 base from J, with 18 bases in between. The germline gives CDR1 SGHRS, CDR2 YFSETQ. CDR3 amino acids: CASSTPWWGSSYEQYF. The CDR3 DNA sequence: TGCGCCAGCAGCACACCCTGGTGGGGGAGTTCCTACGAGCAGTACTTC.

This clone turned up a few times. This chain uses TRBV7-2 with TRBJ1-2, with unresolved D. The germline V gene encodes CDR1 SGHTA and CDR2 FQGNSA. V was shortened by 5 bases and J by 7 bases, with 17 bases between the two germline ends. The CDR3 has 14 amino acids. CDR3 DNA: TGTGCCAGCAGCGAGGCCCCGACGGTTGTTGGCTACACCTTC. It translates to CASSEAPTVVGYTF.

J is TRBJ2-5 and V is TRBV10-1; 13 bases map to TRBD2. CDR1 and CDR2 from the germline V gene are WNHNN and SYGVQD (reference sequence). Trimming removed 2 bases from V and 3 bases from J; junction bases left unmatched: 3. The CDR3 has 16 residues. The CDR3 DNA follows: TGCGCCAGCAGTGAGCCCGGGACTAGCGGGGAAGAGACCCAGTACTTC. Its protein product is CASSEPGTSGEETQYF.